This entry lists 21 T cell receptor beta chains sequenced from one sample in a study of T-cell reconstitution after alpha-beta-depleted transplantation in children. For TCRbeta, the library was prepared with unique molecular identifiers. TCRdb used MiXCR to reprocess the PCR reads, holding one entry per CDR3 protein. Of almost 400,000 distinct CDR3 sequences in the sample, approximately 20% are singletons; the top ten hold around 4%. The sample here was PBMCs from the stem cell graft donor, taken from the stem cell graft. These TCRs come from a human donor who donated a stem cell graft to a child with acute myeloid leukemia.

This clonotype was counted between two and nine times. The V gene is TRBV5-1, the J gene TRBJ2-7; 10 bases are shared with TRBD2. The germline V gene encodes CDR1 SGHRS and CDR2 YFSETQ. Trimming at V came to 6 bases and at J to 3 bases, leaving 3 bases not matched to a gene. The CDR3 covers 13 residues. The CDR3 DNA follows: TGCGCCAGCAAGCTAGCGGGAGTCTACGAGCAGTACTTC. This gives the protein CASKLAGVYEQYF.

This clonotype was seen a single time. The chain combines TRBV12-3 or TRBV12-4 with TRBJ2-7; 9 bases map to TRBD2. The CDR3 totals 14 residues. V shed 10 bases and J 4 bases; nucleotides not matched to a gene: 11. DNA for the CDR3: TGTGCCACCAACAGAGCGGGAGGAGGGTACGAGCAGTACTTC. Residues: CATNRAGGGYEQYF.

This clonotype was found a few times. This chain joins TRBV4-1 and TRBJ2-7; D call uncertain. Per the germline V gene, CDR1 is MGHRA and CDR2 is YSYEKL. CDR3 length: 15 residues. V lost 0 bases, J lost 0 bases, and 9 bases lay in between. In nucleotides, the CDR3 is TGCGCCAGCAGCCAAGACCACTTGAGCTCCTACGAGCAGTACTTC. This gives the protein CASSQDHLSSYEQYF.

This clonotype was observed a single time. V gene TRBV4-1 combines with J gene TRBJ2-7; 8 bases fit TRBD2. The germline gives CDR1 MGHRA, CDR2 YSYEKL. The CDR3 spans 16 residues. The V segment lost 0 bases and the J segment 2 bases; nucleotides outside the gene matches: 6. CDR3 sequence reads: CASSQEVGGRTYEQYF. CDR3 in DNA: TGCGCCAGCAGCCAAGAGGTGGGCGGGAGGACCTACGAGCAGTACTTC.

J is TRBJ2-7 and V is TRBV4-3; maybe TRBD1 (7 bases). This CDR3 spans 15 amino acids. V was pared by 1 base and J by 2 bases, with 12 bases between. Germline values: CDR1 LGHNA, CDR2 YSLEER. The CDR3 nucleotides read TGCGCCAGCAGCCAAGCACAGGGGAGGACCTACGAGCAGTACTTC. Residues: CASSQAQGRTYEQYF.

The CDR3 bases are TGTGCCAGCAGCTTCGGACTAGCGGGACAAGCCTTTTACAATGAGCAGTTCTTC. Translated, it gives CASSFGLAGQAFYNEQFF. The chain joins TRBV11-1 to TRBJ2-1; 12 bases are shared with TRBD2. Germline V lookup: CDR1 SGHAT, CDR2 FQDESV (reference sequence). The V gene end was trimmed by 3 bases and the J gene end by 4 bases; junction bases not matched to a gene: 10. The CDR3 has 18 amino acids.

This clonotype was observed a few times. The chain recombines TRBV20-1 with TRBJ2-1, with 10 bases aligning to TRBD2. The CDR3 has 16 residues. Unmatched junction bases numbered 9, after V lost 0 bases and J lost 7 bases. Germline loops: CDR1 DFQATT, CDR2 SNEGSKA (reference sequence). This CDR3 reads CSARDLAGDVGNEQFF. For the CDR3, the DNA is TGCAGTGCTAGAGATCTAGCGGGAGACGTGGGTAATGAGCAGTTCTTC.

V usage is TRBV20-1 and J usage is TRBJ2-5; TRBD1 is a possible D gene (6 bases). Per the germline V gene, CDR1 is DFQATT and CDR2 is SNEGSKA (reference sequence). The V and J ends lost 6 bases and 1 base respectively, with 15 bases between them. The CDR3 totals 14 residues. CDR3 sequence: CSAQPGTPQETQYF. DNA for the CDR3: TGCAGTGCGCAGCCCGGGACACCCCAAGAGACCCAGTACTTC.

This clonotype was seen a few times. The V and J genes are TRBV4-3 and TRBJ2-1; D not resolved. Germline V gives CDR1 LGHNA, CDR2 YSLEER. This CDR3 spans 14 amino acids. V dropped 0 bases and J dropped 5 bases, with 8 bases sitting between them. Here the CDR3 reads CASSQEAGHNEQFF. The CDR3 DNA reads TGCGCCAGCAGCCAAGAAGCAGGCCACAATGAGCAGTTCTTC.

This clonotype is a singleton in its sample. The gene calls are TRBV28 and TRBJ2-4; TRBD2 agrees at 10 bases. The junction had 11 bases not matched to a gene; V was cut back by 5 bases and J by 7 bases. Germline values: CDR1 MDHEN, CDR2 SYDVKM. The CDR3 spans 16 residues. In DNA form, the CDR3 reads TGTGCCAGCAGTCTTCAGGCTAGCGGGAGATGGAACATTCAGTACTTC. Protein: CASSLQASGRWNIQYF.

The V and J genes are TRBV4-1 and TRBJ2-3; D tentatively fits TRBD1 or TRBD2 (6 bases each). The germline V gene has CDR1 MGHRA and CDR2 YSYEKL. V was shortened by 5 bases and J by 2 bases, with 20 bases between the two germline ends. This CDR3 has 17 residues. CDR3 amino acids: CASSAQGRGGTTDTQYF. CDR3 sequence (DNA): TGCGCCAGCAGCGCTCAGGGGCGAGGAGGGACCACAGATACGCAGTATTTT.

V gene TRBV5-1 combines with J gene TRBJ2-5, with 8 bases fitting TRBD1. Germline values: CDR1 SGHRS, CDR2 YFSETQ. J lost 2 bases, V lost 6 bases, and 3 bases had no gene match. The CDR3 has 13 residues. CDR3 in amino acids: CASMDREQETQYF. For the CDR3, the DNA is TGCGCCAGCATGGACAGGGAACAAGAGACCCAGTACTTC.

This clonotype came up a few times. The CDR3 reads CASSSEGGDRLYQETQYF. The CDR3, as DNA: TGTGCCAGCAGTTCCGAAGGTGGTGACAGGCTGTACCAAGAGACCCAGTACTTC. The rearrangement links TRBV28 to TRBJ2-5; possible D gene TRBD1, 6 bases. V was trimmed by 4 bases and J by 0 bases, leaving 21 bases between them. The CDR3 runs 18 residues. Per the germline V gene, CDR1 is MDHEN and CDR2 is SYDVKM.

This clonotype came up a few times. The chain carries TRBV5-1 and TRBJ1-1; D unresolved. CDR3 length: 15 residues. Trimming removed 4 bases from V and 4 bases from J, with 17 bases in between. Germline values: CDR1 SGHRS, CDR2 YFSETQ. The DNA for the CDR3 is TGCGCCAGCAGCCGGGCGCGGGAGTCCTCCACTGAAGCTTTCTTT. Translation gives CASSRARESSTEAFF.

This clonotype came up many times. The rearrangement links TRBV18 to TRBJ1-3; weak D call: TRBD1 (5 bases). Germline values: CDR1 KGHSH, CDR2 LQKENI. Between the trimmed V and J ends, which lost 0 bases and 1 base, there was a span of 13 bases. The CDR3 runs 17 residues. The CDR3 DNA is TGTGCCAGCTCACCACCGATGGGGGGATCATCTGGAAACACCATATATTTT. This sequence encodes CASSPPMGGSSGNTIYF.

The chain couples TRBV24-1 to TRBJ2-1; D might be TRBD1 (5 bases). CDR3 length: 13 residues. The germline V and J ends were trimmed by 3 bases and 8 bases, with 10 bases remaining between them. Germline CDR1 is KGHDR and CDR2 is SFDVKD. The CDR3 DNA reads TGTGCCACCAGTGATCCCTTAGGGGATGAGCAGTTCTTC. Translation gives CATSDPLGDEQFF.

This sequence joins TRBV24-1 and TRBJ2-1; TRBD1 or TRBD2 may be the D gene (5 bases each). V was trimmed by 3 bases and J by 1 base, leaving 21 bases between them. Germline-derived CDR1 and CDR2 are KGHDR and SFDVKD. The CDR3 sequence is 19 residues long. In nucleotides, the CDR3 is TGTGCCACCAGTGATCCGTATCCCATCGAGGGGAGATCCTACAATGAGCAGTTCTTC. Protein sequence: CATSDPYPIEGRSYNEQFF.

The CDR3 sequence is CATSVDNTEAFF. CDR3 bases: TGTGCCACCAGTGTCGACAACACTGAAGCTTTCTTT. The chain joins TRBV24-1 to TRBJ1-1, with D unclear. Deletions cut 5 bases from V and 2 bases from J, with 5 bases between. The CDR3 totals 12 residues. Germline lookup yields CDR1 KGHDR and CDR2 SFDVKD.

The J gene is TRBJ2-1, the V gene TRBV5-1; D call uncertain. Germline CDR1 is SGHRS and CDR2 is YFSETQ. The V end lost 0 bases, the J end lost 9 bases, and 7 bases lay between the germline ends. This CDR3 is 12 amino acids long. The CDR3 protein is CASSLAQPEQFF. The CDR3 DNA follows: TGCGCCAGCAGCTTGGCCCAGCCTGAGCAGTTCTTC.

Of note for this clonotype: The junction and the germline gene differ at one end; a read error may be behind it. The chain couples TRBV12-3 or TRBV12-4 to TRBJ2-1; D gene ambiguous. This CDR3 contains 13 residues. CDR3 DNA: TGTGCCAGCAGTTCCCTAACTTATAATGGGCAGTTCTTC. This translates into CASSSLTYNGQFF.

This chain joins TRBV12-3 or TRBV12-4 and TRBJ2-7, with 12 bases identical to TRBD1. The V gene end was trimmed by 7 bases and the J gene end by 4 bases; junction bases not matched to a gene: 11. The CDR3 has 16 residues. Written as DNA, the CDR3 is TGTGCCAGCACTACGGGACAGGGGGCATTTTATTACGAGCAGTACTTC. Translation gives CASTTGQGAFYYEQYF.